This is a list of T cell receptor beta chains from one sample in a study of blood T cell repertoires in COVID-19. Clones were sequenced by immunoSEQ multiplex PCR, and TCRdb holds only the in-frame ones, with some missing. This sample has a few hundred thousand clones; roughly 80% occur once, and the top ten carry over 4.5%. Sequenced sample: peripheral blood. These receptor sequences come from a man between 60 and 75 years old who had recovered from COVID-19. Both conserved end residues are trimmed from each CDR3. The order of the fields is CDR3 length, J gene, clone size, D gene, V gene, CDR3 protein. D genes are given only for firm matches. Expanded clones are given a class, and other clones once, few, many or no size at all.

len: 13
j_gene: TRBJ2-2
abundance: -
d_gene: -
v_gene: TRBV5-6
CDR3aa: ASSFTYPNVRELF

len: 13
j_gene: TRBJ2-1
abundance: -
d_gene: TRBD2
v_gene: TRBV5-1
CDR3aa: ASSSGLAGPNEQF

len: 12
j_gene: TRBJ1-1
abundance: few
d_gene: -
v_gene: TRBV5-1
CDR3aa: ASSTGLYNTEAF

len: 11
j_gene: TRBJ2-7
abundance: -
d_gene: TRBD2
v_gene: TRBV19
CDR3aa: ASSTGGGHEQY

len: 11
j_gene: TRBJ1-2
abundance: -
d_gene: TRBD1
v_gene: TRBV29-1
CDR3aa: SGGQGSNYGYT

len: 15
j_gene: TRBJ2-2
abundance: once
d_gene: TRBD1
v_gene: TRBV7-3
CDR3aa: ASSLTLIGGISGELF

len: 10
j_gene: TRBJ2-2
abundance: -
d_gene: -
v_gene: TRBV4-1
CDR3aa: ASNNVAGELF

len: 10
j_gene: TRBJ2-1
abundance: -
d_gene: -
v_gene: TRBV27
CDR3aa: ASHSSNNEQF

len: 10
j_gene: TRBJ1-5
abundance: -
d_gene: -
v_gene: TRBV7-2
CDR3aa: ASSLRGQPQH

len: 13
j_gene: TRBJ2-3
abundance: -
d_gene: -
v_gene: TRBV7-3
CDR3aa: ASSSGSSSTDTQY

len: 14
j_gene: TRBJ2-3
abundance: -
d_gene: TRBD1
v_gene: TRBV30
CDR3aa: AWSAWTGGETDTQY

len: 13
j_gene: TRBJ2-2
abundance: once
d_gene: TRBD1
v_gene: TRBV28
CDR3aa: ASSLGQASTGELF

len: 13
j_gene: TRBJ2-5
abundance: -
d_gene: TRBD1
v_gene: TRBV18
CDR3aa: ASSPELQGQETQY

len: 13
j_gene: TRBJ1-1
abundance: -
d_gene: TRBD1
v_gene: TRBV11-2
CDR3aa: ASSLVGQGTTEAF

len: 13
j_gene: TRBJ2-5
abundance: once
d_gene: -
v_gene: TRBV18
CDR3aa: ASSAVRTGRETQY